This record covers a single T cell receptor (beta chain). Its target is not known. This sample is part of a study of T cell responses to AZD1222 COVID-19 vaccine. Per the germline V gene, CDR1 is MDHEN and CDR2 is SYDVKM. Trimming took off 7 bases at V and 7 bases at J, with 25 bases between the two ends. The CDR3 contains 16 residues. Clones were read by immunoSEQ multiplex PCR, and TCRdb kept only the in-frame ones, dropping some. The sample holds about 25,000 clones, around 87% seen once. Study-level findings and limits: Along spike, vaccine-associated CD4 TCRs were found throughout, with dominance at 160-218 and 743-854. Only after the peak T cell response were repertoires sampled.

The source material was peripheral blood, sampled 28 days after the second AZD1222 dose. This receptor was obtained from an adult who received the AZD1222 COVID-19 vaccine. This chain connects TRBV28 to TRBJ1-2; D remains unclear. CDR3 DNA: TGTGCCAGCACCACTACCGCCGGGCGTGATTATCTTGGCTACACCTTC. It encodes CASTTTAGRDYLGYTF.